One and the same sample provided the 17 T cell receptor beta chains below, sequenced in a study of blood T cell repertoires in COVID-19. The repertoire was sequenced with immunoSEQ multiplex PCR; TCRdb's copy has only in-frame clones and lacks some. The sample has approximately 78,000 clones; more than 85% are singletons. The sequencing input was peripheral blood. The source of these receptors is a man in his fifties with COVID-19, enrolled during active disease.

The chain couples TRBV7-2 to TRBJ2-3; tentatively, D is TRBD2 (5 bases). CDR1 and CDR2 (germline): SGHTA, FQGNSA. The CDR3 is 15 residues long. The V end was cut by 5 bases, the J end by 0 bases, with 12 bases between. This CDR3 is CASSLREASTDTQYF. CDR3 in DNA: TGTGCCAGCAGCCTCCGGGAAGCTAGCACAGATACGCAGTATTTT.

This chain connects TRBV5-1 to TRBJ1-2, with a possible D match to TRBD1 (5 bases). Trimming stripped 0 bases from V and 0 bases from J, with 9 bases between. This CDR3 is built from 15 residues. CDR1 and CDR2 from the germline V gene are SGHRS and YFSETQ. The CDR3 DNA follows: TGCGCCAGCAGCTTGGGGTCGGGGGCTAACTATGGCTACACCTTC. It codes for CASSLGSGANYGYTF.

V is TRBV10-2 and J is TRBJ2-5, with 9 bases fitting TRBD1. The CDR3 contains 13 residues. Germline CDR1 reads WSHSY; CDR2 reads SAAADI. V shed 10 bases and J 4 bases; nucleotides not matched to a gene: 7. Here the CDR3 DNA reads TGCGCCATCGGGACAGGGCGGGGAGAGACCCAGTACTTC. Its translation: CAIGTGRGETQYF.

This clone was observed once. The chain employs TRBV6-5 and TRBJ1-4, with 7 bases aligning to TRBD1. Trimming cost V 6 bases and J 8 bases; bases outside gene matches: 9. The length of the CDR3 is 14 residues. CDR1 is MNHEY, CDR2 SVGAGI, per germline. CDR3 sequence reads: CASSITGVGEKLFF. CDR3 nucleotide sequence: TGTGCCAGCAGCATCACAGGGGTTGGAGAAAAACTGTTTTTT.

This chain joins TRBV28 and TRBJ1-4, with TRBD1 matching over 7 bases. Germline V gene sequence: CDR1 MDHEN, CDR2 SYDVKM. CDR3 length: 14 amino acids. V shed 5 bases, J shed 8 bases, and the junction held 8 bases outside the gene matches. CDR3 coding DNA: TGTGCCAGCAGTCAGACAGGGATTGGGGAAAAACTGTTTTTT. Translation: CASSQTGIGEKLFF.

This chain joins TRBV10-3 and TRBJ2-7; 8 bases are shared with TRBD1. Germline assignment: CDR1 ENHRY and CDR2 SYGVKD. This CDR3 has 15 amino acids. With V trimmed by 0 bases and J by 5 bases, 6 bases remained unmatched. CDR3 nucleotide sequence: TGTGCCATCAGTGAGTCCGGACAGGGTACCCACGAGCAGTACGTC. This translates into CAISESGQGTHEQYV.

This clone was recorded only once. The chain recombines TRBV30 with TRBJ1-1; TRBD1 agrees at 7 bases. The germline CDR1 and CDR2 sequences are GTSNPN and SVGIG (reference sequence). The CDR3 contains 13 residues. Losses at the gene ends were 7 bases for V and 7 bases for J; bases not matched to a gene: 12. The CDR3 sequence: CALLPTGRNEAFF. CDR3 DNA sequence: TGTGCCTTACTACCGACAGGGAGGAATGAAGCTTTCTTT.

The sample holds a few counts of this clone. The chain has TRBV12-3 or TRBV12-4 and TRBJ2-2; no definite D call. Trimming took 3 bases from V and 9 from J, leaving 5 bases between them. This CDR3 is built from 11 residues. As DNA, the CDR3 is TGTGCCAGCAGTTTGAGGCGGGAGCTGTTTTTT. Translation: CASSLRRELFF.

CDR3: CASSESRAFQYF. In DNA form, the CDR3 reads TGCGCCAGCAGTGAGTCGAGGGCGTTCCAGTACTTC. The J gene is TRBJ2-7, the V gene TRBV10-2, with D perhaps TRBD2 (5 bases). The V gene's germline CDR1 is WSHSY and CDR2 SAAADI. V lost 0 bases and J 10 bases, leaving 10 bases between the germline ends. The CDR3 loop spans 12 amino acids.

This chain uses TRBV18 with TRBJ1-5, with D tentatively TRBD1 (5 bases). CDR3 length: 14 amino acids. The germline gives CDR1 KGHSH, CDR2 LQKENI. Trimming pared 6 bases from V and 0 bases from J, leaving 9 bases between. The CDR3 protein is CASSRGGSNQPQHF. The DNA of the CDR3 is TGTGCCAGCTCTCGGGGGGGTAGCAATCAGCCCCAGCATTTT.

The rearrangement joins TRBV5-6 to TRBJ2-3; no definite D call. The ends were cut back, 1 base at V and 2 bases at J, with 8 bases in the middle. Germline V gene data show CDR1 as SGHDT and CDR2 as YYEEEE. The CDR3 has 14 residues. The CDR3 DNA follows: TGTGCCAGCAGCTTGTGGGCGCCCACAGATACGCAGTATTTT. It translates to CASSLWAPTDTQYF.

V is TRBV21-1 and J is TRBJ2-1; the D call TRBD2 from the table was never checked on the DNA. TRBV21-1 is given as a pseudogene. The CDR3 spans 13 residues. CDR3 nucleotides: TGTGCCAGCAGCAAAGAGAGCTCAAATGAGCAGTTCTTC. Translated, it gives CASSKESSNEQFF.

This clone has only a few counts. This chain links TRBV7-8 with TRBJ2-1, with D unclear. Germline V gives CDR1 SGHVS, CDR2 FQNEAQ. V dropped 3 bases and J dropped 1 base, with 7 bases sitting between them. The CDR3 sequence is 14 residues long. CDR3 in DNA: TGTGCCAGCAGCTTGGCGGAGTCCTACAATGAGCAGTTCTTC. This sequence encodes CASSLAESYNEQFF.

This chain links TRBV6-1 with TRBJ2-1, with TRBD2 identical over 11 bases. The CDR3 runs to 16 residues. Germline V gene sequence: CDR1 MNHNS, CDR2 SASEGT. J lost 8 bases, V lost 3 bases, and 9 bases had no gene match. The CDR3 here is CASSDQLAGAGDEQFF. Written as DNA, the CDR3 is TGTGCCAGCAGTGACCAACTAGCGGGAGCTGGGGATGAGCAGTTCTTC.

The gene calls are TRBV2 and TRBJ1-4, with 8 bases matching TRBD1. The germline gives CDR1 SNHLY, CDR2 FYNNEI. Trimming removed 11 bases from V and 5 bases from J; junction bases left unmatched: 7. The CDR3 sequence is 13 residues long. The CDR3 spells CAGQGGGNEKLFF. CDR3 bases: TGTGCCGGACAGGGCGGAGGAAATGAAAAACTGTTTTTT.

The V call is TRBV19, the J call TRBJ2-6, with D possibly TRBD1 on 7 matching bases. Trimming pared 4 bases from V and 4 bases from J, leaving 14 bases between. The germline gives CDR1 LNHDA, CDR2 SQIVND (reference sequence). The CDR3 totals 16 residues. In DNA form, the CDR3 reads TGTGCCAGTAGTAAGGAGGGGGCTACGGGGGCCAACGTCCTGACTTTC. Protein: CASSKEGATGANVLTF.

This clone occurred once. The chain combines TRBV10-3 with TRBJ1-1; D might be TRBD1 (5 bases). The germline CDR1 and CDR2 sequences are ENHRY and SYGVKD. The CDR3 covers 15 residues. Trimming took 3 bases from V and 2 from J, leaving 13 bases between them. The CDR3 nucleotides are TGTGCCATCAGTGATTCAGGGTTCCTAAACACTGAAGCTTTCTTT. Its protein product is CAISDSGFLNTEAFF.